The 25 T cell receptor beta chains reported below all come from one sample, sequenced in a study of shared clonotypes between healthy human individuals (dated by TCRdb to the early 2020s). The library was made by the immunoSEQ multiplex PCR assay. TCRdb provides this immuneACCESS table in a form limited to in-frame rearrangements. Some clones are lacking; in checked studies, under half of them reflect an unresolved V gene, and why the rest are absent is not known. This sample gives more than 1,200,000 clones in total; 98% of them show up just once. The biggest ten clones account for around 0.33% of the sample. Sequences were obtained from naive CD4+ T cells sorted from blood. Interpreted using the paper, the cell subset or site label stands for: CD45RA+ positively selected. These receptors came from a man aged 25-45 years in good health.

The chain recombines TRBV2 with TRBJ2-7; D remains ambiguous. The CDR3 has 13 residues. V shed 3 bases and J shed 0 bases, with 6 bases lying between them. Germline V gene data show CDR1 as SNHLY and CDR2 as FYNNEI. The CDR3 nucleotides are TGTGCCAGCAGTGACTTAAGCTCCTACGAGCAGTACTTC. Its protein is CASSDLSSYEQYF.

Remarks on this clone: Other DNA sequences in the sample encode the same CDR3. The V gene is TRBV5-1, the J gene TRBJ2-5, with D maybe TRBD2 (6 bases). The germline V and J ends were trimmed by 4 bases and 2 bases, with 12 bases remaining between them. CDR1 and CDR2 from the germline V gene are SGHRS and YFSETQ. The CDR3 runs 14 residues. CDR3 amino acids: CASSLGTVQETQYF. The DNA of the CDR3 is TGCGCCAGCAGCCTTGGGACTGTGCAAGAGACCCAGTACTTC.

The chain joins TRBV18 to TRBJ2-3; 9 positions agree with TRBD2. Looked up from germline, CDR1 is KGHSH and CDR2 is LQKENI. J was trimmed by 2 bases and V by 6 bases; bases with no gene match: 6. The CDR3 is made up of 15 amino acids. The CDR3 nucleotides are TGTGCCAGCTCCCGGGCTAGCGGGATCACAGATACGCAGTATTTT. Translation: CASSRASGITDTQYF. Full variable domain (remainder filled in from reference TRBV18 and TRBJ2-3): NAGVMQNPRHLVRRRGQEARLRCSPMKGHSHVYWYRQLPEEGLKFMVYLQKENIIDESGMPKERFSAEFPKEGPSILRIQQVVRGDSAAYFCASSRASGITDTQYFGPGTRLTVL.

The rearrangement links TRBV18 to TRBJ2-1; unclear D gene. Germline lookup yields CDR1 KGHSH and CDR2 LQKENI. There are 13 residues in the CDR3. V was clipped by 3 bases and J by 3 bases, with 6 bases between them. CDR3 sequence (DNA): TGTGCCAGCTCACCTGATAACTACAATGAGCAGTTCTTC. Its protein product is CASSPDNYNEQFF.

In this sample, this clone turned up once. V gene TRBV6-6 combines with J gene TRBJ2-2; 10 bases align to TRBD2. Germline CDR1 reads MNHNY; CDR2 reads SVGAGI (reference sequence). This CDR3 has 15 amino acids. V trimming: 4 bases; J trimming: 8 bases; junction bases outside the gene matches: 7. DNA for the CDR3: TGTGCCAGCAGTTGGCTAGCGGGAGTGGGGGGGGAGCTGTTTTTT. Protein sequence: CASSWLAGVGGELFF.

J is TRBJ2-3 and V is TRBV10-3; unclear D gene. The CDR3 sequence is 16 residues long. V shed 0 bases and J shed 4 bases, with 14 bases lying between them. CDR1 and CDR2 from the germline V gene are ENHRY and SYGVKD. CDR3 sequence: CAISESKKTYADTQYF. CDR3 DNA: TGTGCCATCAGTGAGTCCAAGAAAACGTACGCAGATACGCAGTATTTT.

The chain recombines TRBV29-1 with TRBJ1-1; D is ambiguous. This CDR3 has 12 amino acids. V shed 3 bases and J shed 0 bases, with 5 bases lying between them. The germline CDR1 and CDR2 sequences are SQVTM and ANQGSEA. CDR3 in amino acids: CSVEVVNTEAFF. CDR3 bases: TGCAGCGTTGAGGTTGTGAACACTGAAGCTTTCTTT. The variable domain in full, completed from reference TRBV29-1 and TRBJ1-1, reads SAVISQKPSRDICQRGTSLTIQCQVDSQVTMMFWYRQQPGQSLTLIATANQGSEATYESGFVIDKFPISRPNLTFSTLTVSNMSPEDSSIYLCSVEVVNTEAFFGQGTRLTVV.

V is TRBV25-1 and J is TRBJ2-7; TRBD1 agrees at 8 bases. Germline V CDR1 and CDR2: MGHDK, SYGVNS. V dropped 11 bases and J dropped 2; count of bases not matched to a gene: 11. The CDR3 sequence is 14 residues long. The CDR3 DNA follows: TGTGCCTTATCACCCCGGGACAGGCCCTACGAGCAGTACTTC. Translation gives CALSPRDRPYEQYF.

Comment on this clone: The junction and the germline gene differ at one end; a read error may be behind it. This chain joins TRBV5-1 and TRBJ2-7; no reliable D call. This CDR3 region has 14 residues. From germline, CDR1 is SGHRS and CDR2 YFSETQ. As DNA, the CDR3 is TGCGCCAGCAGCTTCTCTATGGGGTCCTCCGAGCAGTACTTC. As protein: CASSFSMGSSEQYF.

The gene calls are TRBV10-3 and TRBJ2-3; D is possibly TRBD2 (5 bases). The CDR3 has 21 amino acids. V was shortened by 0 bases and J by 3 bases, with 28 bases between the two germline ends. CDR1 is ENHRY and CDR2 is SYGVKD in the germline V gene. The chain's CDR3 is CAISESTRADSAFPSTDTQYF. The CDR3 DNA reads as TGTGCCATCAGTGAGTCGACTCGGGCGGACTCCGCGTTTCCGTCGACAGATACGCAGTATTTT.

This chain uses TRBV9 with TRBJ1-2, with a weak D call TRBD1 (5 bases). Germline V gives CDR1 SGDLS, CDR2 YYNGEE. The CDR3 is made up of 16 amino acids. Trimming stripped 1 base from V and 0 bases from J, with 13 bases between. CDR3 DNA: TGTGCCAGCAGCGTAATGGGAGGGACTGCTAACTATGGCTACACCTTC. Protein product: CASSVMGGTANYGYTF.

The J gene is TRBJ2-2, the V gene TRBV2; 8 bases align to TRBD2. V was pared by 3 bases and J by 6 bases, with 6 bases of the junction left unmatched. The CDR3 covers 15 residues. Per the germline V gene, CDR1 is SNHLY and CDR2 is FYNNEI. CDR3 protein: CASSERTSMSGELFF. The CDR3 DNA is TGTGCCAGCAGTGAGAGGACTAGCATGTCCGGGGAGCTGTTTTTT.

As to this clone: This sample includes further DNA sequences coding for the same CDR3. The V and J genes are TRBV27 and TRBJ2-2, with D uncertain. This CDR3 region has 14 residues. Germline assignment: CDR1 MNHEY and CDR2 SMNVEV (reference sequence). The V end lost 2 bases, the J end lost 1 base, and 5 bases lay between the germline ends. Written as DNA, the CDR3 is TGTGCCAGCAGTTTAAGGCGGAACACCGGGGAGCTGTTTTTT. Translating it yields CASSLRRNTGELFF.

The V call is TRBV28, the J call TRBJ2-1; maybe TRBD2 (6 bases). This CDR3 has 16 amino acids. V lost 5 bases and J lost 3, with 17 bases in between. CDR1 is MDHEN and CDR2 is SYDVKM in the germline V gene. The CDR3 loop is CASSPPGLRSYNEQFF. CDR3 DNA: TGTGCCAGCAGTCCGCCGGGACTGAGAAGCTACAATGAGCAGTTCTTC.

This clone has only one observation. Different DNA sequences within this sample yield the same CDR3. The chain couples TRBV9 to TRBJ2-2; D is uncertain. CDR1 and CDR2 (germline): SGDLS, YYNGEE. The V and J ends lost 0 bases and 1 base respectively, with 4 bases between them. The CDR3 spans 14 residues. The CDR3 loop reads CASSVEVNTGELFF. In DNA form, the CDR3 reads TGTGCCAGCAGCGTAGAAGTGAACACCGGGGAGCTGTTTTTT.

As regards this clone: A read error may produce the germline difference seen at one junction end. This CDR3 is CASSSNRDQGTQYF. The CDR3 nucleotides read TGCGCCAGCAGCTCAAACAGGGATCAAGGGACCCAGTACTTC. The chain has TRBV5-1 and TRBJ2-5; the D gene is possibly TRBD1 (6 bases). This CDR3 has 14 residues. CDR1 SGHRS and CDR2 YFSETQ come from the germline V gene.

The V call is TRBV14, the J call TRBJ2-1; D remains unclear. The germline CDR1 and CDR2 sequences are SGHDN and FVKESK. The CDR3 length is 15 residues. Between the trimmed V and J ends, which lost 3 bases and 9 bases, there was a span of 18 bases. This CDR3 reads CASSHSVPIEGEQFF. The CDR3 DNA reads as TGTGCCAGCAGCCATTCCGTCCCAATCGAAGGTGAGCAGTTCTTC.

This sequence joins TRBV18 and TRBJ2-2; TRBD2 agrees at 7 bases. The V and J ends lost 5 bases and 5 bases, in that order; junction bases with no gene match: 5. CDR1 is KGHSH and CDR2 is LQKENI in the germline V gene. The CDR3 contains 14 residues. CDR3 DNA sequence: TGTGCCAGCTCAACGGGGGGTCGAACCGGGGAGCTGTTTTTT. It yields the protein CASSTGGRTGELFF.

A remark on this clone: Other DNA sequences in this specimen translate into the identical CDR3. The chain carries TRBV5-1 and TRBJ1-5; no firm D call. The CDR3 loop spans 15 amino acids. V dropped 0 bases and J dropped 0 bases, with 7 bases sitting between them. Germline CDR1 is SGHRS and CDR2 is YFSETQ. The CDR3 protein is CASSLVGASNQPQHF. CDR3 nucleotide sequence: TGCGCCAGCAGCTTGGTTGGCGCTAGCAATCAGCCCCAGCATTTT.

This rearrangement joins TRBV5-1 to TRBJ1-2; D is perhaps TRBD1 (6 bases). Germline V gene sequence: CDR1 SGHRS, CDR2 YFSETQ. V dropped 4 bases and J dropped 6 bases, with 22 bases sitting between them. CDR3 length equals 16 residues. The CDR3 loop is CASSPGANREGNGYTF. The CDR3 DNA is TGCGCCAGCAGCCCGGGGGCCAACAGGGAAGGGAATGGCTACACCTTC.

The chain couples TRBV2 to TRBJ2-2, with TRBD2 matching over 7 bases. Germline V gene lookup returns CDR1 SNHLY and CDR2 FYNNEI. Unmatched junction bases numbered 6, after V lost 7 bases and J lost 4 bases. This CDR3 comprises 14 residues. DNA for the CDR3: TGTGCCAGCAAGGGAGGGACCATCACCGGGGAGCTGTTTTTT. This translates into CASKGGTITGELFF.

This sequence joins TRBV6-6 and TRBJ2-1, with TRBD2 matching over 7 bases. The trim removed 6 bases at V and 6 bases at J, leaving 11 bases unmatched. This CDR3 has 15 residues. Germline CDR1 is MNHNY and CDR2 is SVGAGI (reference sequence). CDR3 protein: CASSLASGSGNEQFF. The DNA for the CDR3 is TGTGCCAGCAGCCTCGCTAGCGGCTCGGGCAATGAGCAGTTCTTC.

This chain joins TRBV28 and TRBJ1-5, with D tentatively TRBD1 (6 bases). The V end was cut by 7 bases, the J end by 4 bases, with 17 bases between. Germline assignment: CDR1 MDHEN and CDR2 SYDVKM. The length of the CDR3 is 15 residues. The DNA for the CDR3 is TGTGCCAGCAACCCGGGAGACAGGACGAATCAGCCCCAGCATTTT. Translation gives CASNPGDRTNQPQHF. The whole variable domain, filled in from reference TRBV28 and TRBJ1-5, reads DVKVTQSSRYLVKRTGEKVFLECVQDMDHENMFWYRQDPGLGLRLIYFSYDVKMKEKGDIPEGYSVSREKKERFSLILESASTNQTSMYLCASNPGDRTNQPQHFGDGTRLSIL.

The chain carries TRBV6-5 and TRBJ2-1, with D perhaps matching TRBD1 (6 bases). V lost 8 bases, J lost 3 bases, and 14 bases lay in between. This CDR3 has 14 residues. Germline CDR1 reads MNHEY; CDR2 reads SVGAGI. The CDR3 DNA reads TGTGCCAGCCAACCAGGGGCTGTCTACAATGAGCAGTTCTTC. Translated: CASQPGAVYNEQFF.

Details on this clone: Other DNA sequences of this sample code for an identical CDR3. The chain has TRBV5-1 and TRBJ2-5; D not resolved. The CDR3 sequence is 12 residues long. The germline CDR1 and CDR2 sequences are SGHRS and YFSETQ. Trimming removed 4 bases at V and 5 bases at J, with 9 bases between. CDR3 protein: CASSLGSETQYF. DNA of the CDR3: TGCGCCAGCAGCCTCGGCTCGGAGACCCAGTACTTC.